This is a list of T cell receptor beta chains from one sample in a study of blood T cell repertoires in COVID-19. Clones were read by immunoSEQ multiplex PCR, and TCRdb kept only the in-frame ones, dropping some. The table shows more than 65,000 clones, with 82% occurring only once. Sequenced input: peripheral blood. The origin of the receptors is a human donor in a cohort sampled during active COVID-19. CDR3s include the opening cysteine and the closing phenylalanine or tryptophan. The D gene is left open where the match is weak. Size is stated for part of the rows, as once, few or many counts, or as a class when the clone is expanded.

v_gene	d_gene	abundance	j_gene	CDR3aa	CDR3nt
TRBV4-3	NA	NA	TRBJ1-4	CASSQGARDEKLFF	TGCGCCAGCAGCCAGGGGGCCAGGGATGAAAAACTGTTTTTT
TRBV7-9	NA	NA	TRBJ1-1	CASSPDRPNTEAFF	TGTGCCAGCAGTCCAGACAGGCCGAACACTGAAGCTTTCTTT
TRBV2	NA	NA	TRBJ1-5	CASRGEGSQPQHF	TGTGCCAGCAGAGGAGAAGGCAGTCAGCCCCAGCATTTT
TRBV19	TRBD1	NA	TRBJ2-5	CASSIGGTGGRETQYF	TGTGCCAGTAGTATAGGGGGGACAGGGGGTAGGGAGACCCAGTACTTC
TRBV5-1	NA	NA	TRBJ2-7	CASSGAGQYEQYF	TGCGCCAGCAGCGGGGCAGGACAGTACGAGCAGTACTTC
TRBV7-3	TRBD2	NA	TRBJ2-1	CASSLLSGGTNNEQFF	TGTGCCAGCAGCTTGCTTAGCGGGGGGACGAACAATGAGCAGTTCTTC
TRBV27	TRBD1	NA	TRBJ1-1	CASSPLPGQGRTEAFF	TGTGCCAGCAGTCCGCTCCCGGGACAGGGAAGAACTGAAGCTTTCTTT
TRBV6-4	NA	NA	TRBJ1-2	CASSDFPGVYGYTF	TGTGCCAGCAGTGACTTTCCAGGCGTCTATGGCTACACCTTC
TRBV10-3	TRBD1	NA	TRBJ1-5	CAISDSHRGLNQPQHF	TGTGCCATCAGTGACAGTCACAGGGGGCTAAATCAGCCCCAGCATTTT
TRBV19	TRBD1	once	TRBJ1-2	CASSREPGQVSNYGYTF	TGTGCCAGTAGTAGGGAGCCGGGACAGGTCTCTAACTATGGCTACACCTTC
TRBV18	NA	once	TRBJ1-2	CASSPGGTDYGYTF	TGTGCCAGCTCACCAGGAGGGACTGACTATGGCTACACCTTC
TRBV15	NA	NA	TRBJ1-5	CATSRRGIYSNQPQHF	TGTGCCACCAGCAGAAGAGGGATTTATAGCAATCAGCCCCAGCATTTT
TRBV14	NA	once	TRBJ2-1	CASSLTSLGEQFF	TGTGCCAGCAGCCTTACTAGCTTAGGTGAGCAGTTCTTC
TRBV18	NA	NA	TRBJ1-4	CASSPSLSEKLFF	TGTGCCAGCTCACCATCTCTCTCCGAAAAACTGTTTTTT
TRBV19	TRBD2	NA	TRBJ2-3	CASTSNWASGARRDTQYF	TGTGCCAGTACCTCAAACTGGGCTAGCGGGGCCAGGCGGGATACGCAGTATTTT
TRBV7-9	NA	NA	TRBJ2-7	CASSSQGGGYEQYF	TGTGCCAGCAGCTCCCAGGGAGGGGGCTACGAGCAGTACTTC
TRBV9	TRBD2	NA	TRBJ2-7	CASSPGVAGAVEQYF	TGTGCCAGCAGCCCCGGGGTAGCGGGGGCCGTGGAGCAGTACTTC
TRBV25-1	TRBD1	NA	TRBJ2-7	CASSGDRPEQYF	TGTGCCAGCAGTGGGGACAGGCCCGAGCAGTACTTC
TRBV9	TRBD1	once	TRBJ1-2	CASSSGQGANYGYTF	TGTGCCAGCAGCTCGGGACAGGGCGCTAACTATGGCTACACCTTC
TRBV25-1	TRBD2	few	TRBJ2-7	CASSERGGRGMYF	TGTGCCAGCAGTGAACGGGGGGGGCGCGGTATGTACTTC
TRBV2	TRBD1	few	TRBJ2-7	CASGLVQGAAEQYF	TGTGCCAGCGGGCTGGTACAGGGGGCGGCTGAGCAGTACTTC
TRBV10-3	TRBD1	NA	TRBJ2-1	CAISESTPGQGARDEQFF	TGTGCCATCAGTGAGTCGACCCCAGGACAGGGGGCTAGGGATGAGCAGTTCTTC
TRBV5-6	NA	NA	TRBJ1-2	CASSLVQGLIDGYTF	TGTGCCAGCAGCTTGGTGCAGGGGCTTATCGATGGCTACACCTTC
TRBV5-1	TRBD1	NA	TRBJ1-1	CASSLTGAMNTEAFF	TGCGCCAGCAGCTTGACAGGGGCGATGAACACTGAAGCTTTCTTT
TRBV7-2	NA	once	TRBJ1-3	CASSASGVLNTIYF	TGTGCCAGCAGCGCCTCGGGGGTATTAAACACCATATATTTT
TRBV3-1/TRBV3-2	NA	once	TRBJ1-4	CASRSTGEKLFF	TGTGCCAGCAGGTCCACCGGTGAAAAACTGTTTTTT
TRBV9	TRBD1	NA	TRBJ1-6	CASAGTDNSPLHF	TGTGCCAGCGCCGGGACAGATAATTCACCCCTCCACTTT